A single T cell receptor beta chain is shown here with its context. This entry comes from a study of blood T cell repertoires in COVID-19. Method: immunoSEQ multiplex PCR; TCRdb's copy keeps in-frame clones and lacks some. Seen here are approximately 83,000 clones, around 90% observed once, and the top ten hold 7% to 8%. The J segment lost 0 bases and the V segment lost 1 base, leaving 6 bases of the junction unmatched. The CDR3 totals 19 residues. Germline-derived CDR1 and CDR2 are MGHRA and YSYEKL. Sequencing input: peripheral blood. The V call is TRBV4-1, the J call TRBJ2-1; 13 bases fit TRBD2. This TCR derives from a man in his 70s with acute or convalescent COVID-19. The chain's CDR3 is CASSQAGTSGANSYNEQFF. As DNA, the CDR3 is TGCGCCAGCAGCCAAGCCGGGACTAGCGGGGCAAACTCCTACAATGAGCAGTTCTTC.